This passage covers 24 T cell receptor beta chains from one sample sequenced in a study of beta chain features in type 1 diabetes. Of the isolated RNA, all was reverse transcribed, and so the sequenced material was expressed TCRB transcripts. The data were produced by immunoSEQ multiplex PCR, yet TCRdb's version contains in-frame clones alone and is incomplete. The repertoire consists of under 850,000 clones, with roughly an eighth occurring once and the leading ten covering 0.02% to 0.025%. Study-level results: In every one of the four CD4+ subsets, TCRB CDR3s were moderately but significantly shorter in Type 1 diabetes patients.

These receptors lack a known antigen. The sequencing sample was made of naive CD4+ T cells from blood. These receptors originate from a man aged 18 to 30 with type 1 diabetes.

The genes are TRBV5-1 and TRBJ2-7; D unclear. CDR1 SGHRS and CDR2 YFSETQ come from the germline V gene. The CDR3 has 13 residues. Deletions cut 0 bases from V and 6 bases from J, with 10 bases between. CDR3 loop: CASSLEHLSEQYF. CDR3 coding DNA: TGCGCCAGCAGCTTGGAGCACCTCTCCGAGCAGTACTTC.

Concerning this clone itself: Other nucleotide sequences from this sample produce the same CDR3. The chain is built from TRBV14 and TRBJ2-6; D uncertain. The V gene's germline CDR1 is SGHDN and CDR2 FVKESK. V was pared by 1 base and J by 4 bases, with 8 bases between. CDR3 length: 15 residues. CDR3 residues: CASSQGSSGANVLTF. The CDR3 DNA follows: TGTGCCAGCAGCCAAGGGTCTTCCGGGGCCAACGTCCTGACTTTC.

The sample holds a few counts of this clone. The V and J genes are TRBV4-1 and TRBJ1-1; D gene uncertain. Germline V gene lookup returns CDR1 MGHRA and CDR2 YSYEKL. V was trimmed by 0 bases and J by 0 bases, leaving 11 bases between them. This CDR3 is built from 16 residues. The CDR3 here is CASSQDHRRMNTEAFF. DNA for the CDR3: TGCGCCAGCAGCCAAGATCACCGACGGATGAACACTGAAGCTTTCTTT.

This clone has only a few counts. The V gene is TRBV6-5, the J gene TRBJ2-2; no definite D call. V was clipped by 2 bases and J by 2 bases, with 9 bases between them. Germline V lookup: CDR1 MNHEY, CDR2 SVGAGI. This CDR3 has 15 residues. The CDR3 protein is CASSYGLVNTGELFF. In nucleotides, the CDR3 is TGTGCCAGCAGTTACGGGCTAGTAAACACCGGGGAGCTGTTTTTT.

J is TRBJ1-2 and V is TRBV20-1; D remains ambiguous. The V gene's germline CDR1 is DFQATT and CDR2 SNEGSKA (reference sequence). The CDR3 covers 11 residues. Written as DNA, the CDR3 is TGCATATACCGTGCGGGTTATGGCTACACCTTC. It translates to CIYRAGYGYTF.

This clone was counted a few times. The chain uses TRBV18 and TRBJ2-1, with 7 bases matching TRBD2. The germline V gene has CDR1 KGHSH and CDR2 LQKENI. CDR3 length equals 14 residues. J gave up 8 bases and V 4 bases, and 8 bases lay outside the gene matches. The CDR3 DNA follows: TGTGCCAGCTCACTTCAGGAGGGGAGGGATGAGCAGTTCTTC. Residues: CASSLQEGRDEQFF. The full variable domain, with the rest looked up from reference TRBV18 and TRBJ2-1, is NAGVMQNPRHLVRRRGQEARLRCSPMKGHSHVYWYRQLPEEGLKFMVYLQKENIIDESGMPKERFSAEFPKEGPSILRIQQVVRGDSAAYFCASSLQEGRDEQFFGPGTRLTVL.

There are a few counts of this clone. The CDR3 DNA reads as TGTGCCAGCAGCGCCCGGACGAACTCTGGAAACACCATATATTTT. Protein product: CASSARTNSGNTIYF. The J gene is TRBJ1-3, the V gene TRBV9, with D unresolved. Germline-derived CDR1 and CDR2 are SGDLS and YYNGEE. V lost 3 bases and J lost 0, with 10 bases in between. CDR3 length: 15 amino acids.

This clone was seen a handful of times. CDR3 sequence reads: CASSPRGGEQFF. The CDR3 DNA reads TGTGCCAGCAGTCCCCGGGGGGGTGAGCAGTTCTTC. This chain links TRBV6-1 with TRBJ2-1; the match to TRBD2 covers 8 bases. The CDR3 runs to 12 residues. Per germline, CDR1 MNHNS and CDR2 SASEGT. V lost 5 bases, J lost 9 bases, and 3 bases stayed unmatched.

The CDR3 region has the DNA TGTGCCAGCAGTGTGACAGCCAGCTCCTACGAGCAGTACTTC. This gives the protein CASSVTASSYEQYF. This chain links TRBV28 with TRBJ2-7; possible D gene TRBD1, 5 bases. The CDR3 extends over 14 amino acids. Trimming stripped 5 bases from V and 0 bases from J, with 11 bases between. Germline CDR1 MDHEN, CDR2 SYDVKM.

The V and J genes are TRBV7-2 and TRBJ1-1; D is uncertain. This CDR3 contains 12 residues. Trimming removed 4 bases from V and 5 bases from J, with 8 bases in between. The germline gives CDR1 SGHTA, CDR2 FQGNSA. The CDR3 region has the DNA TGTGCCAGCAGCTCTCAAAGGACTGAAGCTTTCTTT. This translates into CASSSQRTEAFF.

There are a few counts of this clone. The chain recombines TRBV5-4 with TRBJ1-2, with D uncertain. Germline V lookup: CDR1 SGHNT, CDR2 YYREEE (reference sequence). V lost 1 base and J lost 4, with 8 bases in between. CDR3 length: 13 residues. The DNA of the CDR3 is TGTGCCAGCAGCTTGAATGAACGCTATGGCTACACCTTC. This gives the protein CASSLNERYGYTF.

J is TRBJ1-3 and V is TRBV29-1; D is ambiguous. Germline values: CDR1 SQVTM, CDR2 ANQGSEA. The CDR3 totals 11 residues. V was pared by 6 bases and J by 9 bases, with 12 bases between. CDR3 nucleotide sequence: TGCAGCGTGGTATTCGGTCTCACCATATATTTT. Translation gives CSVVFGLTIYF.

The chain employs TRBV6-5 and TRBJ1-2; D possibly corresponds to TRBD1 (6 bases). The CDR3 spans 14 residues. V lost 3 bases and J lost 6, with 14 bases in between. Germline CDR1 MNHEY, CDR2 SVGAGI. The CDR3 bases are TGTGCCAGCAGTTATACAGGGCCCCCCGATGGCTACACCTTC. Protein: CASSYTGPPDGYTF.

This chain connects TRBV7-9 to TRBJ2-5; the match to TRBD2 covers 7 bases. V lost 2 bases and J lost 5; bases outside the gene matches: 5. The CDR3 spans 14 residues. CDR1 SEHNR and CDR2 FQNEAQ come from the germline V gene (reference sequence). CDR3 in amino acids: CASSLRPGGETQYF. In DNA form, the CDR3 reads TGTGCCAGCAGCTTACGGCCGGGAGGCGAGACCCAGTACTTC. Looking up the rest from reference TRBV7-9 and TRBJ2-5 gives the full variable domain: DTGVSQNPRHKITKRGQNVTFRCDPISEHNRLYWYRQTLGQGPEFLTYFQNEAQLEKSRLLSDRFSAERPKGSFSTLEIQRTEQGDSAMYLCASSLRPGGETQYFGPGTRLLVL.

The gene calls are TRBV18 and TRBJ1-1, with a tentative D call TRBD1 (6 bases). Trimming shortened V by 5 bases and J by 1 base, and 8 bases separated the two germline ends. CDR3 length equals 13 residues. Germline V gives CDR1 KGHSH, CDR2 LQKENI. The CDR3 reads CASSATGNTEAFF. The CDR3 region has the DNA TGTGCCAGCTCAGCGACAGGGAACACTGAAGCTTTCTTT.

Only a few counts were recorded for this clone. This chain uses TRBV27 with TRBJ2-2; possible D gene TRBD2, 6 bases. From germline, CDR1 is MNHEY and CDR2 SMNVEV (reference sequence). V lost 8 bases, J lost 6 bases, and 16 bases lay in between. The CDR3 has 14 amino acids. For the CDR3, the DNA is TGTGCCAGCTCCCAGCGGGCAGATCCCGGGGAGCTGTTTTTT. Translation: CASSQRADPGELFF.

The CDR3 sequence is CASTVGQGNSPLHF. The CDR3 DNA sequence: TGCGCCAGCACCGTAGGACAGGGAAATTCACCCCTCCACTTT. The rearrangement uses TRBV5-1 and TRBJ1-6; 8 nucleotides match TRBD1. J gave up 7 bases and V 6 bases, and 6 bases lay outside the gene matches. Germline CDR1 reads SGHRS; CDR2 reads YFSETQ. The length of the CDR3 is 14 residues.

The CDR3 loop reads CASSRGLRYGYTF. Here the CDR3 DNA reads TGTGCCAGCTCGCGCGGGTTACGCTATGGCTACACCTTC. The rearrangement links TRBV18 to TRBJ1-2; D uncertain. The CDR3 spans 13 residues. Trimming pared 6 bases from V and 4 bases from J, leaving 12 bases between. The V gene's germline CDR1 is KGHSH and CDR2 LQKENI.

The V gene is TRBV9, the J gene TRBJ1-2, with 12 bases matching TRBD1. The CDR3 covers 17 residues. J was trimmed by 4 bases and V by 2 bases; bases with no gene match: 9. Per germline, CDR1 SGDLS and CDR2 YYNGEE. The CDR3 here is CASSVTGTGGGLYGYTF. The DNA for the CDR3 is TGTGCCAGCAGCGTGACAGGGACAGGGGGCGGGCTCTATGGCTACACCTTC.

There are a few counts of this clone. The chain couples TRBV5-1 to TRBJ1-5; D is unclear. This CDR3 has 14 residues. V shed 0 bases and J shed 6 bases, with 10 bases lying between them. Germline assignment: CDR1 SGHRS and CDR2 YFSETQ. DNA of the CDR3: TGCGCCAGCAGCTTGGACACCTTGAGTCAGCCCCAGCATTTT. Translated: CASSLDTLSQPQHF. The entire variable domain, with the rest obtained from reference TRBV5-1 and TRBJ1-5, is as follows: KAGVTQTPRYLIKTRGQQVTLSCSPISGHRSVSWYQQTPGQGLQFLFEYFSETQRNKGNFPGRFSGRQFSNSRSEMNVSTLELGDSALYLCASSLDTLSQPQHFGDGTRLSIL.

The chain couples TRBV6-5 to TRBJ1-1, with D unclear. The V and J ends lost 0 bases and 0 bases respectively, with 11 bases between them. Germline CDR1 reads MNHEY; CDR2 reads SVGAGI. The CDR3 sequence is 16 residues long. CDR3 loop: CASSYSAGAMNTEAFF. The DNA for the CDR3 is TGTGCCAGCAGTTACTCAGCAGGCGCCATGAACACTGAAGCTTTCTTT.

The sample holds a few counts of this clone. The V and J genes are TRBV11-3 and TRBJ2-1; 8 bases match TRBD1. Germline V gene sequence: CDR1 SGHNT, CDR2 YENEEA. The length of the CDR3 is 14 residues. Unmatched junction bases numbered 6, after V lost 4 bases and J lost 7 bases. In DNA, the CDR3 is TGTGCCAGCAGCTGGGAGACAGGGGCAAATGAGCAGTTCTTC. This gives the protein CASSWETGANEQFF. Variable domain in full (rest from reference TRBV11-3 and TRBJ2-1): EAGVVQSPRYKIIEKKQPVAFWCNPISGHNTLYWYLQNLGQGPELLIRYENEEAVDDSQLPKDRFSAERLKGVDSTLKIQPAELGDSAVYLCASSWETGANEQFFGPGTRLTVL.

The chain recombines TRBV20-1 with TRBJ1-1, with no clear D. V shed 2 bases and J shed 11 bases, with 12 bases lying between them. Germline V gives CDR1 DFQATT, CDR2 SNEGSKA (reference sequence). This CDR3 spans 11 amino acids. CDR3 amino acids: CSARRQSEAFF. The CDR3 region has the DNA TGCAGTGCTAGACGGCAGTCGGAGGCTTTCTTT.

This clone was seen only a few times. The V and J genes are TRBV7-9 and TRBJ2-7; 12 nucleotides line up with TRBD1. Germline CDR1 and CDR2: SEHNR and FQNEAQ (reference sequence). The CDR3 loop spans 15 amino acids. V shed 1 base, J shed 5 bases, and the junction held 3 bases outside the gene matches. CDR3 in DNA: TGTGCCAGCAGCTTAGGCGGGACAGGGGGCCACGAGCAGTACTTC. Translated: CASSLGGTGGHEQYF.